Listed here are 27 T cell receptor beta chains from one sample, sequenced in a study of blood T cell repertoires in COVID-19. Clones were sequenced by immunoSEQ multiplex PCR, and TCRdb holds only the in-frame ones, with some missing. The sample yields about 280,000 clones, approximately 85% seen once. Sequencing was performed on peripheral blood. The origin of the receptors is a woman in her 70s with acute or convalescent COVID-19.

This clone turned up a few times. V and J are TRBV6-5 and TRBJ2-2; D not resolved. V lost 5 bases and J 1 base, leaving 8 bases between the germline ends. The CDR3 totals 14 residues. From germline, CDR1 is MNHEY and CDR2 SVGAGI. The CDR3 spells CASSRTVNTGELFF. The CDR3, as DNA: TGTGCCAGCAGTCGCACGGTGAACACCGGGGAGCTGTTTTTT.

The rearrangement joins TRBV5-1 to TRBJ1-2; TRBD1 is a possible D gene (5 bases). The germline V and J ends were trimmed by 6 bases and 4 bases, with 19 bases remaining between them. CDR3 length: 15 amino acids. The germline gives CDR1 SGHRS, CDR2 YFSETQ. CDR3: CASNPYAGGIYGYTF. The CDR3 DNA reads as TGCGCCAGCAACCCCTACGCGGGGGGGATCTATGGCTACACCTTC.

The chain carries TRBV10-3 and TRBJ1-2, with 11 bases lining up with TRBD1. This CDR3 comprises 12 residues. The trim removed 9 bases at V and 8 bases at J, leaving 5 bases unmatched. Germline V gives CDR1 ENHRY, CDR2 SYGVKD. The CDR3 loop is CAMGTGGEGYTF. The CDR3 DNA reads as TGTGCCATGGGGACAGGGGGGGAAGGCTACACCTTC.

The chain recombines TRBV4-2 with TRBJ1-3; no firm D call. The V gene lost 1 base and the J gene lost 1 base, with 5 bases spanning the gap. The V gene's germline CDR1 is LGHNA and CDR2 YNFKEQ. The CDR3 consists of 14 residues. The CDR3 sequence is CASSQGSSGNTIYF. The DNA of the CDR3 is TGTGCCAGCAGCCAAGGCAGTTCTGGAAACACCATATATTTT.

This chain connects TRBV30 to TRBJ1-1; D gene unclear. CDR3 length equals 13 residues. V shed 0 bases and J shed 4 bases, with 9 bases lying between them. The germline gives CDR1 GTSNPN, CDR2 SVGIG (reference sequence). CDR3 sequence reads: CAWSVNSRTEAFF. The CDR3 DNA follows: TGTGCCTGGAGTGTAAACTCCCGCACTGAAGCTTTCTTT.

The CDR3 DNA reads as TGCGCCAGCAGCTTGGCCTCGGGGGGGCAAGGTATTAGAAACATTCAGTACTTC. Translation gives CASSLASGGQGIRNIQYF. The chain is built from TRBV5-1 and TRBJ2-4; 8 nucleotides agree with TRBD2. Germline loops: CDR1 SGHRS, CDR2 YFSETQ. The CDR3 runs 18 residues. V was pared by 0 bases and J by 6 bases, with 14 bases of the junction left unmatched.

The chain uses TRBV5-1 and TRBJ2-5, with 9 positions matching TRBD2. V dropped 3 bases and J dropped 4; count of bases not matched to a gene: 7. The CDR3 is 15 amino acids. The germline gives CDR1 SGHRS, CDR2 YFSETQ. CDR3 DNA: TGCGCCAGCAGCTCCCTTGCGGGGGGGCGAGAGACCCAGTACTTC. The encoded protein is CASSSLAGGRETQYF.

This clone was observed a single time. The rearrangement links TRBV4-2 to TRBJ2-3; D gene unclear. Deletions cut 0 bases from V and 0 bases from J, with 4 bases between. The CDR3 has 14 amino acids. Germline V gives CDR1 LGHNA, CDR2 YNFKEQ. CDR3 in amino acids: CASSQDQSTDTQYF. DNA for the CDR3: TGTGCCAGCAGCCAAGACCAGAGCACAGATACGCAGTATTTT.

The chain recombines TRBV6-5 with TRBJ2-1, with D possibly being TRBD1 (6 bases). Germline-derived CDR1 and CDR2 are MNHEY and SVGAGI. Trimming removed 6 bases at V and 7 bases at J, with 19 bases between. CDR3 length equals 15 residues. CDR3 DNA: TGTGCCAGCAGCCAGGGGTCCCAGGGAAAGAATGAGCAGTTCTTC. Amino acids: CASSQGSQGKNEQFF.

The chain links TRBV10-2 to TRBJ2-1, with D hard to call. Germline values: CDR1 WSHSY, CDR2 SAAADI. V was trimmed by 2 bases and J by 4 bases, leaving 9 bases between them. The CDR3 consists of 14 residues. The CDR3 DNA reads TGCGCCAGCAGTGAGCCAACAGAGTACAATGAGCAGTTCTTC. It translates to CASSEPTEYNEQFF.

The genes are TRBV3-1 (or the pseudogene TRBV3-2) and TRBJ1-2, with D hard to call. Germline-derived CDR1 and CDR2 are LGHDT and YNNKEL (reference sequence). The CDR3 extends over 14 amino acids. V was clipped by 3 bases and J by 4 bases, with 12 bases between them. Here the CDR3 DNA reads TGTGCCAGCAGCCACAGGAGACTATTCTATGGCTACACCTTC. This encodes CASSHRRLFYGYTF.

This clone was picked up one time. V is TRBV7-3 and J is TRBJ2-7, with TRBD2 matching over 14 bases. CDR1 is SGHTA, CDR2 FQGTGA, per germline. The junction had 10 bases not matched to a gene; V was cut back by 5 bases and J by 7 bases. CDR3 length: 16 amino acids. CDR3 amino acids: CASSPGLAGALGEQYF. CDR3 nucleotides: TGTGCCAGCAGCCCGGGACTAGCGGGGGCTCTAGGGGAGCAGTACTTC.

V is TRBV6-6 and J is TRBJ2-1; 9 bases map to TRBD2. Unmatched junction bases numbered 9, after V lost 6 bases and J lost 3 bases. Germline values: CDR1 MNHNY, CDR2 SVGAGI (reference sequence). The CDR3 extends over 16 amino acids. The CDR3 protein is CASSPGRGGNYNEQFF. The CDR3 DNA is TGTGCCAGCAGCCCCGGGCGGGGGGGGAACTACAATGAGCAGTTCTTC.

The J gene is TRBJ2-5, the V gene TRBV5-1; 11 nucleotides line up with TRBD2. The junction had 4 bases not matched to a gene; V was cut back by 4 bases and J by 2 bases. There are 15 residues in the CDR3. Germline V gives CDR1 SGHRS, CDR2 YFSETQ. This CDR3 is CASSQRLAGQETQYF. Written as DNA, the CDR3 is TGCGCCAGCAGCCAGAGACTAGCGGGGCAAGAGACCCAGTACTTC.

The gene calls are TRBV3-1 (or the pseudogene TRBV3-2) and TRBJ2-5, with D perhaps matching TRBD1 (6 bases). Germline CDR1 LGHDT, CDR2 YNNKEL (reference sequence). Trimming pared 2 bases from V and 5 bases from J, leaving 9 bases between. This CDR3 region has 13 residues. The CDR3 coding sequence is TGTGCCAGCAGCCAATGGGGGCGGGAGACCCAGTACTTC. Amino acids: CASSQWGRETQYF.

The chain has TRBV10-1 and TRBJ1-1; D is possibly TRBD1 (5 bases). The germline V gene encodes CDR1 WNHNN and CDR2 SYGVQD (reference sequence). V was cut by 3 bases and J by 5 bases, with 13 bases left in between. This CDR3 has 14 amino acids. DNA of the CDR3: TGCGCCAGCAGTGAAGGGTGGCGGGGGACTGAAGCTTTCTTT. This codes for CASSEGWRGTEAFF.

The chain combines TRBV5-1 with TRBJ1-1; D might be TRBD1 (6 bases). Germline V gene sequence: CDR1 SGHRS, CDR2 YFSETQ. The ends were cut back, 4 bases at V and 0 bases at J, with 10 bases in the middle. The CDR3 is 14 amino acids. The DNA of the CDR3 is TGCGCCAGCAGCAAACAGGGTCTGAACACTGAAGCTTTCTTT. Translation: CASSKQGLNTEAFF.

The chain links TRBV2 to TRBJ1-3; 7 bases are a match to TRBD1. Germline V CDR1 and CDR2: SNHLY, FYNNEI. The V and J ends lost 8 bases and 0 bases, in that order; junction bases with no gene match: 10. The CDR3 is 16 amino acids. The CDR3 bases are TGTGCCAGCGGATCACAGGGGACTTTCTCTGGAAACACCATATATTTT. It codes for CASGSQGTFSGNTIYF.

The rearrangement joins TRBV5-4 to TRBJ2-7, with a weak D call TRBD1 (6 bases). Germline lookup yields CDR1 SGHNT and CDR2 YYREEE (reference sequence). The length of the CDR3 is 15 residues. V dropped 4 bases and J dropped 1 base, with 15 bases sitting between them. The CDR3: CASSDGQLTSYEQYF. The DNA for the CDR3 is TGTGCCAGCAGCGATGGACAGCTTACGTCCTACGAGCAGTACTTC.

The CDR3 reads CASSPPGGLGNTIYF. The CDR3 DNA follows: TGTGCCAGCAGCCCCCCAGGAGGGCTAGGAAACACCATATATTTT. The chain combines TRBV3-1 (or the pseudogene TRBV3-2) with TRBJ1-3; D remains ambiguous. The CDR3 is made up of 15 amino acids. Germline V gene sequence: CDR1 LGHDT, CDR2 YNNKEL (reference sequence). Trimming cost V 4 bases and J 4 bases, with 14 bases left between them.

This chain links TRBV2 with TRBJ1-6; perhaps TRBD1 as D (6 bases). This CDR3 region has 14 residues. The germline CDR1 and CDR2 sequences are SNHLY and FYNNEI. V was pared by 6 bases and J by 3 bases, with 9 bases between. The CDR3 DNA follows: TGTGCCAGCAGAGCCAGGGGCTATAATTCACCCCTCCACTTT. It translates to CASRARGYNSPLHF.

This clone was seen only a few times. This sequence joins TRBV6-5 and TRBJ1-2; the D gene is possibly TRBD1 (5 bases). V was trimmed by 5 bases and J by 6 bases, leaving 16 bases between them. From germline, CDR1 is MNHEY and CDR2 SVGAGI. The CDR3 has 14 residues. The CDR3 coding sequence is TGTGCCAGCAGTCGTGGGCTCGGGGGAGATGGCTACACCTTC. Its protein is CASSRGLGGDGYTF.

The chain links TRBV28 to TRBJ1-1; TRBD1 aligns across 8 bases. J lost 5 bases, V lost 6 bases, and 8 bases had no gene match. Germline CDR1 and CDR2: MDHEN and SYDVKM. The CDR3 totals 14 residues. This chain's CDR3 is CASRAADRVTEAFF. In DNA form, the CDR3 reads TGTGCCAGCAGAGCCGCGGACAGGGTAACTGAAGCTTTCTTT.

The V and J genes are TRBV28 and TRBJ2-5; D is unresolved. Per germline, CDR1 MDHEN and CDR2 SYDVKM. Trimming left V 6 bases short and J 3 bases short, with 11 bases between. CDR3 length: 13 amino acids. The CDR3 spells CASSRYREETQYF. For the CDR3, the DNA is TGTGCCAGCAGCCGATACCGAGAAGAGACCCAGTACTTC.

The J gene is TRBJ2-4, the V gene TRBV6-4, with unresolved D. The CDR3 totals 16 residues. Trimming shortened V by 4 bases and J by 1 base, and 14 bases separated the two germline ends. The germline V gene has CDR1 MRHNA and CDR2 SNTAGT. The CDR3 spells CASSAEPPSAKNIQYF. CDR3 DNA sequence: TGTGCCAGCAGTGCAGAACCGCCCTCTGCCAAAAACATTCAGTACTTC.

The chain carries TRBV19 and TRBJ1-6; 7 bases map to TRBD1. This CDR3 is 14 amino acids long. V lost 3 bases to trimming and J lost 7 bases; unmatched junction nucleotides: 3. Germline-derived CDR1 and CDR2 are LNHDA and SQIVND (reference sequence). The CDR3 DNA reads TGTGCCAGTAGTATGGTACAGGGGAATTCACCCCTCCACTTT. It codes for CASSMVQGNSPLHF. Full variable domain (remainder filled in from reference TRBV19 and TRBJ1-6): DGGITQSPKYLFRKEGQNVTLSCEQNLNHDAMYWYRQDPGQGLRLIYYSQIVNDFQKGDIAEGYSVSREKKESFPLTVTSAQKNPTAFYLCASSMVQGNSPLHFGNGTRLTVT.

The chain employs TRBV5-8 and TRBJ1-1; 9 bases fit TRBD1. Germline V gene data show CDR1 as SGHTS and CDR2 as YDEGEE. J lost 3 bases, V lost 1 base, and 4 bases had no gene match. This CDR3 region has 15 residues. In DNA, the CDR3 is TGTGCCAGCAGCTTGCGGGGGACAGGGTACACTGAAGCTTTCTTT. Translated, it gives CASSLRGTGYTEAFF.